This T cell receptor beta chain stems from a study of Graves' ophthalmopathy and Graves' hyperthyroidism. In the study overall: At initial diagnosis, peripheral blood was obtained, and this preceded any treatment. Study observations and caveats: Blood also harbored most expanded thyroid clonotypes above 0.001 frequency.

Disease in donors with ophthalmopathy had moderate-to-severe activity, CAS ≥3, NOSPECS ≥4 and under 3 months' duration. Patients were diagnosed from clinical symptoms, serum thyroxine, TRAb, thyroid ultrasound and orbital computed tomography. As the template, RNA transcripts were used to amplify TCR beta CDR3 regions. The first round was an RT-PCR with HTBI primers, and the second round was a multiplex PCR. MiXCR, run by TCRdb on the multiplex PCR reads, gives a single entry per CDR3 protein. Among about 150,000 distinct CDR3 sequences listed, 37% were seen once. Notes on this clonotype: Its specificity is unknown.

Sample: peripheral blood. This clonotype was sampled from a woman aged 40 to 50 with Graves' ophthalmopathy.

CDR3 in amino acids: CSVDAGGETQYF. CDR3 bases: TGCAGCGTTGATGCAGGGGGGGAGACCCAGTACTTC. The chain is built from TRBV29-1 and TRBJ2-5; perhaps TRBD1 as D (7 bases). The CDR3 totals 12 residues. V lost 3 bases and J 5 bases, leaving 10 bases between the germline ends. Per germline, CDR1 SQVTM and CDR2 ANQGSEA.